This TCR beta chain was captured by sequencing in a study of PD-L1 blockade in urothelial cancer. Across the whole study: Treatment start was followed by blood analysis at 3 weeks (second dose) and again at 6 weeks.

Here immunoSEQ multiplex PCR was the method, and the copy in TCRdb shows in-frame clones only, minus some. This table has around 50,000 clones, around four fifths appearing once. Whole-study results and caveats: Better survival was predicted by below-median pretreatment blood TCR clonality.

About this clone itself: Its antigen is as yet unknown.

Looked up from germline, CDR1 is MNHEY and CDR2 is SMNVEV (reference sequence). The junction had 6 bases not matched to a gene; V was cut back by 2 bases and J by 8 bases. This CDR3 region has 15 residues. Time point meaning: pretreatment peripheral blood. The starting material was PBMCs, obtained around atezolizumab (anti-PD-L1) treatment. This chain joins TRBV27 and TRBJ2-1; 10 nucleotides line up with TRBD2. The clonotype comes from a man aged 45-65 years with urothelial cancer. CDR3 residues: CASSLGTSALDEQFF. The CDR3 DNA sequence: TGTGCCAGCAGTTTAGGGACTAGCGCCCTCGATGAGCAGTTCTTC.